The 17 T cell receptor beta chains given below trace back to one sample, sequenced in a study of CD8+ T cells in alopecia areata. Treatment noted: oral pan-JAK inhibitor, 5-10 mg twice daily. TCR sequencing used cDNA made by reverse transcription of extracted RNA. Profiled with immunoSEQ multiplex PCR; TCRdb holds only in-frame clones, not every one. Among more than 95,000 clones listed, approximately 52% were seen once. The input for sequencing was CD8+ T cells sorted from blood, taken at week 4, from a patient treated with tofacitinib. These TCRs come from a human donor with alopecia areata.

This clone was seen more than once but under ten times. This chain joins TRBV30 and TRBJ1-1, with D hard to call. CDR1 and CDR2 (germline): GTSNPN, SVGIG (reference sequence). The CDR3 consists of 13 residues. Trimming left V 5 bases short and J 1 base short, with 11 bases between. CDR3 region: CAWAQGENTEAFF. Here the CDR3 DNA reads TGTGCCTGGGCCCAAGGCGAGAACACTGAAGCTTTCTTT.

The chain combines TRBV30 with TRBJ2-5; D possibly matches TRBD1 or TRBD2 (6 bases each). The germline V gene has CDR1 GTSNPN and CDR2 SVGIG (reference sequence). V lost 6 bases to trimming and J lost 4 bases, with 15 bases between them. The CDR3 spans 13 residues. CDR3 in DNA: TGTGCCTGTGGAGGGGGAGCTTTAGAGACCCAGTACTTC. Translated, it gives CACGGGALETQYF.

V is TRBV6-5 and J is TRBJ2-3; D not certain. V was clipped by 0 bases and J by 6 bases, with 10 bases between them. CDR3 length: 14 residues. CDR1 and CDR2 (germline): MNHEY, SVGAGI. The CDR3 sequence is CASSYSSPTDTQYF. The CDR3 DNA is TGTGCCAGCAGTTACTCGTCCCCCACGGATACGCAGTATTTT.

This sequence joins TRBV14 and TRBJ2-5, with D possibly TRBD1 on 5 matching bases. Trimming left V 0 bases short and J 1 base short, with 15 bases between. This CDR3 spans 17 amino acids. The germline V gene has CDR1 SGHDN and CDR2 FVKESK. The CDR3 reads CASSQDLGRVPQETQYF. CDR3 DNA: TGTGCCAGCAGCCAAGATCTCGGCAGGGTCCCCCAAGAGACCCAGTACTTC.

The chain couples TRBV27 to TRBJ1-1; the D gene is possibly TRBD1 (6 bases). The germline V and J ends were trimmed by 3 bases and 2 bases, with 10 bases remaining between them. Germline V gene lookup returns CDR1 MNHEY and CDR2 SMNVEV (reference sequence). The CDR3 extends over 14 amino acids. The CDR3 nucleotides read TGTGCCAGCAGTTTCCAGGGGAGTAACACTGAAGCTTTCTTT. Its translation: CASSFQGSNTEAFF.

Turning to this clone: Other nucleotide sequences in the sample specify the same CDR3. DNA of the CDR3: TGCAGTGCCTACAATGAGCAGTTCTTC. This encodes CSAYNEQFF. The rearrangement joins TRBV20-1 to TRBJ2-1; D call uncertain. V was cut by 6 bases and J by 3 bases, with 0 bases left in between. CDR3 size: 9 residues. Per the germline V gene, CDR1 is DFQATT and CDR2 is SNEGSKA (reference sequence).

The sample holds a few counts of this clone. This chain connects TRBV30 to TRBJ2-1; 9 bases are shared with TRBD2. The CDR3 is 14 amino acids. J was trimmed by 7 bases and V by 1 base; bases with no gene match: 5. From germline, CDR1 is GTSNPN and CDR2 SVGIG (reference sequence). CDR3 DNA: TGTGCCTGGAGTGGTAGCGGGGGACTTAATGAGCAGTTCTTC. Amino acid sequence: CAWSGSGGLNEQFF.

The table lists this clone with a few counts. The chain recombines TRBV12-5 with TRBJ2-1; TRBD1 matches 8 bases. Trimming removed 6 bases from V and 6 bases from J; junction bases left unmatched: 10. The CDR3 sequence is 15 residues long. Germline V gene sequence: CDR1 LGHNT, CDR2 FRNRAP. The DNA for the CDR3 is TGTGCTAGTGGGCCCGGGACAGGAATACGCAATGAGCAGTTCTTC. Protein: CASGPGTGIRNEQFF.

The chain couples TRBV30 to TRBJ1-5; D not resolved. Trimming removed 0 bases from V and 4 bases from J, with 13 bases in between. The CDR3 totals 15 residues. In germline, CDR1 is GTSNPN, CDR2 SVGIG (reference sequence). DNA of the CDR3: TGTGCCTGGAGTGTAGGTTCGACGACAAATCAGCCCCAGCATTTT. Translating it yields CAWSVGSTTNQPQHF.

The rearrangement joins TRBV29-1 to TRBJ1-1, with TRBD1 as a possible D gene (6 bases). The germline V gene has CDR1 SQVTM and CDR2 ANQGSEA. The CDR3 loop spans 12 amino acids. V was trimmed by 7 bases and J by 1 base, leaving 10 bases between them. The CDR3 sequence is CSAVGANTEAFF. Here the CDR3 DNA reads TGCAGCGCCGTGGGGGCGAACACTGAAGCTTTCTTT.

The chain couples TRBV30 to TRBJ1-2; 9 bases map to TRBD1. Trimming at V came to 2 bases and at J to 8 bases, leaving 3 bases not matched to a gene. Germline V gene sequence: CDR1 GTSNPN, CDR2 SVGIG (reference sequence). The CDR3 has 12 amino acids. CDR3 in amino acids: CAWSTGTGGYTF. CDR3 bases: TGTGCCTGGAGTACTGGGACAGGGGGCTACACCTTC. Together with reference TRBV30 and TRBJ1-2, the CDR3 gives the full variable domain: SQTIHQWPATLVQPVGSPLSLECTVEGTSNPNLYWYRQAAGRGLQLLFYSVGIGQISSEVPQNLSASRPQDRQFILSSKKLLLSDSGFYLCAWSTGTGGYTFGSGTRLTVV.

Turning to this clone: The sample carries other DNA sequences with the same CDR3. The rearrangement uses TRBV29-1 and TRBJ2-5; D may be TRBD1 or TRBD2 (5 bases each). The CDR3 covers 10 residues. In germline, CDR1 is SQVTM, CDR2 ANQGSEA. V gave up 6 bases and J gave up 4 bases, with 6 bases separating them. Here the CDR3 reads CSVRGETQYF. The CDR3 nucleotides are TGCAGCGTGAGGGGAGAGACCCAGTACTTC. Supplemented by reference TRBV29-1 and TRBJ2-5, the full variable domain reads SAVISQKPSRDICQRGTSLTIQCQVDSQVTMMFWYRQQPGQSLTLIATANQGSEATYESGFVIDKFPISRPNLTFSTLTVSNMSPEDSSIYLCSVRGETQYFGPGTRLLVL.

The chain joins TRBV6-5 to TRBJ1-2; weak D call: TRBD1 (6 bases). Trimming took off 4 bases at V and 4 bases at J, with 16 bases between the two ends. CDR1 MNHEY and CDR2 SVGAGI come from the germline V gene. This CDR3 spans 15 amino acids. Written as DNA, the CDR3 is TGTGCCAGCAGTTTTCTGGACAGAGAATCCTATGGCTACACCTTC. Its protein product is CASSFLDRESYGYTF.

The V call is TRBV27, the J call TRBJ1-4; no clear D gene. CDR1 and CDR2 from the germline V gene are MNHEY and SMNVEV (reference sequence). The length of the CDR3 is 14 residues. Trimming took off 3 bases at V and 3 bases at J, with 8 bases between the two ends. In nucleotides, the CDR3 is TGTGCCAGCAGTTTGAACAGCCCTAATGAAAAACTGTTTTTT. Protein sequence: CASSLNSPNEKLFF.

Ten or more counts support this clone. The rearrangement joins TRBV15 to TRBJ2-6; possibly TRBD2 for D (6 bases). The V and J ends lost 5 bases and 0 bases respectively, with 17 bases between them. Germline V gene data show CDR1 as LNHNV and CDR2 as YYDKDF (reference sequence). The CDR3 consists of 18 residues. The CDR3, as DNA: TGTGCCACCAGCGGCGGGGAGGATTACGGCTCTGGGGCCAACGTCCTGACTTTC. Its protein product is CATSGGEDYGSGANVLTF. The whole variable domain, remainder taken from reference TRBV15 and TRBJ2-6, is DAMVIQNPRYQVTQFGKPVTLSCSQTLNHNVMYWYQQKSSQAPKLLFHYYDKDFNNEADTPDNFQSRRPNTSFCFLDIRSPGLGDTAMYLCATSGGEDYGSGANVLTFGAGSRLTVL.

The gene calls are TRBV27 and TRBJ2-3; tentative D call: TRBD1 (6 bases). This CDR3 is 15 amino acids long. V dropped 2 bases and J dropped 5 bases, with 14 bases sitting between them. Per the germline V gene, CDR1 is MNHEY and CDR2 is SMNVEV (reference sequence). The CDR3 DNA sequence: TGTGCCAGCAGTTTACAGGCAGGGGTGGGAGATACGCAGTATTTT. This sequence encodes CASSLQAGVGDTQYF.

This sequence joins TRBV29-1 and TRBJ2-4, with D perhaps matching TRBD1 or TRBD2 (5 bases each). Trimming removed 7 bases at V and 0 bases at J, with 13 bases between. The germline CDR1 and CDR2 sequences are SQVTM and ANQGSEA. This CDR3 has 14 amino acids. The CDR3 DNA follows: TGCAGCGCCCGCACTGGGGGAGCCAAAAACATTCAGTACTTC. Its protein product is CSARTGGAKNIQYF.